The clone carrying this T cell receptor (beta chain) appeared a few times. Its specificity is not known. The TCR beta CDR3 regions underwent amplification using RNA transcripts as the source. Researchers ran a first-round RT-PCR on the TCR CDR3 using the HTBI primer set. MiXCR was run by TCRdb on the multiplex PCR reads, yielding one entry per CDR3 protein. The table lists around 760,000 distinct CDR3 sequences, about 35% of them singletons. The data stem from a study of T cells in Graves' hyperthyroidism and ophthalmopathy. Study results and limitations: Most clonotypes expanded in the thyroid (above 0.001) were also present in blood.

V lost 3 bases and J lost 1, with 18 bases in between. Germline CDR1 reads SGHTA; CDR2 reads FQGNSA. The CDR3 length is 17 residues. This clonotype was obtained from a woman aged 40 to 50 with Graves' hyperthyroidism. J is TRBJ2-5 and V is TRBV7-2; D not certain. What was sequenced was blood. CDR3: CASSFVPVENLQETQYF. For the CDR3, the DNA is TGTGCCAGCAGCTTTGTTCCTGTGGAGAACCTCCAAGAGACCCAGTACTTC. The full variable domain, with the rest looked up from reference TRBV7-2 and TRBJ2-5, is GAGVSQSPSNKVTEKGKDVELRCDPISGHTALYWYRQSLGQGLEFLIYFQGNSAPDKSGLPSDRFSAERTGGSVSTLTIQRTQQEDSAVYLCASSFVPVENLQETQYFGPGTRLLVL.